This TCR beta chain was obtained from a study of blood T cell repertoires in COVID-19. As for the study in general: From the United States, Italy and Spain came samples of acute and convalescent COVID-19.

With 5 bases clipped from V and 8 bases from J, the junction kept 10 bases outside the gene matches. Germline V CDR1 and CDR2: GTSNPN, SVGIG (reference sequence). This CDR3 contains 14 residues. Only in-frame clones appear in the TCRdb table, and some are missing; sequencing was by immunoSEQ multiplex PCR. The table lists roughly 200,000 clones, about 88% of them singletons. Material for sequencing was peripheral blood. V gene TRBV30 combines with J gene TRBJ1-4; 8 bases line up with TRBD1. The TCR was taken from a man in his sixties or seventies with acute or convalescent COVID-19. In DNA, the CDR3 is TGTGCCTGGTCAAGGACAGGGCTACAGGAAAAACTGTTTTTT. This sequence encodes CAWSRTGLQEKLFF.